This T cell receptor beta chain is from a study of persistence of HIV-infected CD4 T cells. This was the immunoSEQ version 4 assay in survey mode. Each sample used up to about 1 ug genomic DNA diluted to around 10 ng/uL. The data were produced by immunoSEQ multiplex PCR, yet TCRdb's version contains in-frame clones alone and is incomplete. The data contain some 49,000 clones, about nine tenths of them singletons. With regard to this clone: Its specificity is unknown.

The V gene's germline CDR1 is SGDLS and CDR2 YYNGEE. The CDR3 runs to 18 residues. The trim removed 4 bases at V and 2 bases at J, leaving 10 bases unmatched. Nonspecific anti-CD3/anti-CD28 bead stimulation represents the broad CD4+ T cell repertoire. Sorting selected CD4+ T cells upregulating both CD40 ligand and CD69. J is TRBJ2-3 and V is TRBV9; 13 bases map to TRBD2. The sequence came from an adult woman with HIV who was CMV-seropositive. The sample was CD4+ T cells sorted from PBMCs after 18-hour stimulation, taken from a patient who received antiretroviral therapy. In nucleotides, the CDR3 is TGTGCCAGCAGCCCGGGACTAGCGGGAACCGCTCCCACAGATACGCAGTATTTT. Encoded protein: CASSPGLAGTAPTDTQYF.